This is a list of T cell receptor beta chains from one sample in a study of identical twins. TCRdb reprocessed the 5' RACE reads with MiXCR, giving one entry per CDR3 protein. The sample contains about 890,000 distinct CDR3 sequences, roughly 12% of which appear only once. This sample was also put to use in a study of yellow fever vaccine responses in identical twins.

The sample comprised PBMCs. The source of these receptors is a woman aged 18-29 years in good health. The CDR3 runs from the conserved cysteine through the conserved F or W. D genes are given only for firm matches. Some rows have no size entry. The others give once, few or many, or a class for an expanded clone.

V gene	clone size	D gene	J gene	CDR3 DNA	CDR3 protein
TRBV7-8	few	-	TRBJ1-2	TGTGCCAGCCGCGGGGGGGGTTTCGGTTATGGCTACACCTTC	CASRGGGFGYGYTF
TRBV10-3	-	-	TRBJ2-3	TGTGCCATCAGCCTAAGGGGGACGGTTATCGGGGCAGATACGCAGTATTTT	CAISLRGTVIGADTQYF
TRBV6-1	many	-	TRBJ1-5	TGTGCCAGCAGGGGATTATATGTGAGCAATCAGCCCCAGCATTTT	CASRGLYVSNQPQHF
TRBV2	-	-	TRBJ2-1	TGTGCCAGCAGCCTTCCCTATGAGCAGTTCTTC	CASSLPYEQFF
TRBV9	many	TRBD1	TRBJ1-5	TGTGCCAGCAGCGAGACAGGGTATAATCAGCCCCAGCATTTT	CASSETGYNQPQHF
TRBV20-1	few	-	TRBJ2-2	TGCAGTGCAATGGGTTACAGGAACACCGGGGAGCTGTTTTTT	CSAMGYRNTGELFF
TRBV29-1	many	TRBD2	TRBJ2-2	TGCAGCGTCTCTCCTAGCGGGGAGTCCGGGGAGCTGTTTTTT	CSVSPSGESGELFF
TRBV5-5	-	-	TRBJ2-1	TGTGCCAGCAGCTTGGTGGCAGGGGCCCTGAATGAGCAGTTCTTC	CASSLVAGALNEQFF
TRBV20-1	few	-	TRBJ1-2	TGCAGTGCTAGAACCTTTACAGGGTACGACTATGGCTACACCTTC	CSARTFTGYDYGYTF
TRBV18	-	-	TRBJ1-5	TGTGCCAGCTCACCTCTTAAAGAACCCGGTCAGCCCCAGCATTTT	CASSPLKEPGQPQHF
TRBV7-9	many	-	TRBJ1-1	TGTGCCAGCAGCTCAGCGGGGGCTGAAGCTTTCTTT	CASSSAGAEAFF
TRBV9	many	-	TRBJ1-1	TGTGCCAGCAGCCCCCCGGCGAGGAACACTGAAGCTTTCTTT	CASSPPARNTEAFF
TRBV7-2	few	TRBD2	TRBJ2-1	TGTGCCAGCAGCAGGCGGGGGGGCCCAGATTACAATGAGCAGTTCTTC	CASSRRGGPDYNEQFF
TRBV6-1	-	-	TRBJ2-2	TGTGCCAGCAGTCCACCGGGGCGTAGCACCGGGGAGCTGTTTTTT	CASSPPGRSTGELFF
TRBV29-1	-	-	TRBJ2-5	TGCAGCGTTGAGGTACCGCTTGAGACCCAGTACTTC	CSVEVPLETQYF
TRBV28	-	TRBD1	TRBJ2-1	TGTGCCAGCAGTTTAATACCCCTGGACAGGGCGGAGTTCTTC	CASSLIPLDRAEFF
TRBV11-2	few	-	TRBJ2-1	TGTGCCAGCAGGCCATCCACAGGGTTGAATGAGCAGTTCTTC	CASRPSTGLNEQFF
TRBV10-3	few	TRBD1	TRBJ1-2	TGTGCCATCACCCCGGGACAGGGCTATGGCTACACCTTC	CAITPGQGYGYTF
TRBV5-1	few	-	TRBJ1-2	TGCGCCAGCAGCTTGGCCGTGGGTTCGGATGGCTACACCTTC	CASSLAVGSDGYTF
TRBV28	-	-	TRBJ2-6	TGTGCCAGCTTTAAGCCCCAGGCCTCTGGGGCCAACGTCCTGACTTTC	CASFKPQASGANVLTF
TRBV11-3	-	-	TRBJ2-4	TGTGCCAGCAGCTTACTGATGCGGGAAGCCAAAAACATTCAGTACTTC	CASSLLMREAKNIQYF
TRBV20-1	few	TRBD1	TRBJ2-3	TGCAGTGCCCGGACAGGGGGCACAGATACGCAGTATTTT	CSARTGGTDTQYF
TRBV28	few	TRBD1	TRBJ2-5	TGTGCCAGCAGTTTACGCAGGGGGCTCCAAGAGACCCAGTACTTC	CASSLRRGLQETQYF
TRBV5-1	-	-	TRBJ2-1	TGCGCCAGCAGAGGGACAAGGGAGAATGAGCAGTTCTTC	CASRGTRENEQFF
TRBV7-9	few	-	TRBJ1-1	TGTGCCAGCAGCCCAGGGGTAATGGTCACTGAAGCTTTCTTT	CASSPGVMVTEAFF
TRBV7-8	-	TRBD2	TRBJ2-1	TGTGCCAGCAGCTTAGAAGGACTAGACAACAATGAGCAGTTCTTC	CASSLEGLDNNEQFF
TRBV5-1	few	TRBD1	TRBJ2-1	TGCGCCAGCAGCTCCCGGGACAGGGCGTTCGACAATGAGCAGTTCTTC	CASSSRDRAFDNEQFF
TRBV6-2/TRBV6-3	few	TRBD2	TRBJ2-1	TGTGCCAGCAGTTACAACGCTCTACTAGCGGGAGTAAACAATGAGCAGTTCTTC	CASSYNALLAGVNNEQFF
TRBV10-3	-	TRBD1	TRBJ1-6	TGTGCCATCAGGTCCGCAGGGGGGGACCGTAATTCACCCCTCCACTTT	CAIRSAGGDRNSPLHF
TRBV19	-	-	TRBJ1-1	TGTGCCAGTAGTCCCCAACCGGGGGCCAACACTGAAGCTTTCTTT	CASSPQPGANTEAFF
TRBV12-3/TRBV12-4	many	-	TRBJ2-5	TGTGCCAGCAGTTCCGGGGTTGGCCGGGAGACCCAGTACTTC	CASSSGVGRETQYF
TRBV18	few	-	TRBJ2-3	TGTGCCAGCTCACCACCTTACCCAGATACGCAGTATTTT	CASSPPYPDTQYF
TRBV20-1	many	-	TRBJ2-1	TGCAGTGCTAGAGAGGGCGGGGACAATGAGCAGTTCTTC	CSAREGGDNEQFF
TRBV29-1	-	-	TRBJ2-2	TGCAGCGTTACACAGCTGAACACCGGGGAGCTGTTTTTT	CSVTQLNTGELFF
TRBV24-1	-	TRBD2	TRBJ2-1	TGTGCCACCAGTGGACCGGGACTAGCTACCACTTACAATGAGCAGTTCTTC	CATSGPGLATTYNEQFF
TRBV7-6	-	TRBD1	TRBJ2-5	TGTGCCAGCACCTCGACCGGGACAGGGGGAGAGACCCAGTACTTC	CASTSTGTGGETQYF
TRBV14	many	TRBD2	TRBJ2-1	TGTGCCAGCAGCCAAGGGACTAGCGGGAGGGAATCCTACAATGAGCAGTTCTTC	CASSQGTSGRESYNEQFF
TRBV7-6	many	-	TRBJ1-3	TGTGCCAGCAGCTTAGGGAGGGAAGGAAGAGCTGGAAACACCATATATTTT	CASSLGREGRAGNTIYF
TRBV10-3	-	-	TRBJ1-5	TGTGCCATCAGACCGGACGAAACTCAGCCCCAGCATTTT	CAIRPDETQPQHF
TRBV29-1	few	-	TRBJ2-1	TGCAGCGTTTGCTGTTTATATCCTAGCAATGAGCAGTTCTTC	CSVCCLYPSNEQFF
TRBV29-1	many	-	TRBJ2-1	TGCAGCGTTGAGGGCGGTGAGCAGTTCTTC	CSVEGGEQFF
TRBV20-1	few	TRBD2	TRBJ2-1	TGCAGTGCTAGAGATCGGGCGGGAGCGAGTAATGAGCAGTTCTTC	CSARDRAGASNEQFF
TRBV25-1	-	-	TRBJ1-3	TGTGCCAGCGACGGAACACAGGCTTCCCCTGGAAACACCATATATTTT	CASDGTQASPGNTIYF